Presented here are 8 T cell receptor beta chains from one specimen sequenced in a study of control samples from healthy donors and cancer patients. Assay: immunoSEQ multiplex PCR; the TCRdb copy retains only in-frame clones and omits some. Of more than 80,000 clones listed, 85% to 95% are singletons. The sample taken for sequencing was blood. The source is a man aged 18-30 years in good health.

J is TRBJ1-5 and V is TRBV3-1 (or the pseudogene TRBV3-2), with D uncertain. V gave up 4 bases and J gave up 7 bases, with 17 bases separating them. The CDR3 totals 15 residues. Germline V gene lookup returns CDR1 LGHDT and CDR2 YNNKEL (reference sequence). CDR3 in amino acids: CASSPQLLPGQPQHF. The CDR3 region has the DNA TGTGCCAGCAGCCCACAATTACTACCGGGCCAGCCCCAGCATTTT.

This chain links TRBV7-8 with TRBJ1-5, with 9 nucleotides matching TRBD1. V shed 4 bases, J shed 4 bases, and the junction held 5 bases outside the gene matches. CDR3 length equals 15 residues. Germline CDR1 SGHVS, CDR2 FQNEAQ. The CDR3 coding sequence is TGTGCCAGCAGCTATTGGGGGACAGGGAATCAGCCCCAGCATTTT. Its protein is CASSYWGTGNQPQHF.

The V gene is TRBV12-3 or TRBV12-4, the J gene TRBJ1-2, with 7 bases that match TRBD1. The CDR3 contains 13 residues. V trimming: 6 bases; J trimming: 2 bases; junction bases outside the gene matches: 3. The CDR3 nucleotides are TGTGCCAGCAGCCCGACAGGGAACTATGGCTACACCTTC. This gives the protein CASSPTGNYGYTF.

J is TRBJ1-1 and V is TRBV29-1; D remains unclear. The V end was cut by 5 bases, the J end by 3 bases, with 10 bases between. The CDR3 consists of 12 residues. Germline-derived CDR1 and CDR2 are SQVTM and ANQGSEA. The CDR3 DNA reads as TGCAGCGTTCCCGGATATTACACTGAAGCTTTCTTT. This encodes CSVPGYYTEAFF. The entire variable domain, with the rest obtained from reference TRBV29-1 and TRBJ1-1, is as follows: SAVISQKPSRDICQRGTSLTIQCQVDSQVTMMFWYRQQPGQSLTLIATANQGSEATYESGFVIDKFPISRPNLTFSTLTVSNMSPEDSSIYLCSVPGYYTEAFFGQGTRLTVV.

The chain carries TRBV27 and TRBJ1-5; 8 bases align to TRBD1. This CDR3 has 17 amino acids. The germline V gene has CDR1 MNHEY and CDR2 SMNVEV (reference sequence). V was clipped by 5 bases and J by 3 bases; unmatched bases: 12. The CDR3 DNA reads as TGTGCCAGCAGTATACTCACAGGGGGTAACCCCAATCAGCCCCAGCATTTT. Its translation is CASSILTGGNPNQPQHF.

The chain couples TRBV18 to TRBJ2-7; perhaps TRBD1 as D (6 bases). Germline V gene data show CDR1 as KGHSH and CDR2 as LQKENI. The CDR3 is 15 residues long. Trimming cost V 0 bases and J 6 bases, with 15 bases left between them. The CDR3 protein is CASSPPNRDTSEQYF. The CDR3 coding sequence is TGTGCCAGCTCACCACCAAACAGGGATACTAGCGAGCAGTACTTC.

The gene calls are TRBV9 and TRBJ1-2; D not resolved. Germline values: CDR1 SGDLS, CDR2 YYNGEE. The germline V and J ends were trimmed by 0 bases and 4 bases, with 4 bases remaining between them. CDR3 length equals 12 residues. The CDR3 is CASSVGSYGYTF. CDR3 DNA sequence: TGTGCCAGCAGCGTAGGTAGCTATGGCTACACCTTC.

The V call is TRBV7-9, the J call TRBJ1-1; D uncertain. V lost 3 bases and J lost 0, with 11 bases in between. The CDR3 totals 15 residues. Germline assignment: CDR1 SEHNR and CDR2 FQNEAQ (reference sequence). CDR3 loop: CASSFPSNMNTEAFF. CDR3 sequence (DNA): TGTGCCAGCAGCTTCCCCAGTAACATGAACACTGAAGCTTTCTTT.